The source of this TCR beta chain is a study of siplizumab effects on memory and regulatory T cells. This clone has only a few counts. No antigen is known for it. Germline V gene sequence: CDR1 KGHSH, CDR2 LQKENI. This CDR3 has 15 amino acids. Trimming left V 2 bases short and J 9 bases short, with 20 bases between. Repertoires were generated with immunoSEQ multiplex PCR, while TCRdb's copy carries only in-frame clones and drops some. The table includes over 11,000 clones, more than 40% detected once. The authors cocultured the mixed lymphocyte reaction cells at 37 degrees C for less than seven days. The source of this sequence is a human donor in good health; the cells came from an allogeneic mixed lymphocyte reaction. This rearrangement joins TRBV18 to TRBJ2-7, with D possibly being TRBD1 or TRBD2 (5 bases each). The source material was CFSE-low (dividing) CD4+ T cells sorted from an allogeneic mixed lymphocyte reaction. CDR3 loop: CASSPNPGPQERQYF. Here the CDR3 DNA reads TGTGCCAGCTCACCAAATCCGGGACCCCAGGAAAGGCAGTACTTC.